These 15 T cell receptor beta chains came from one sample sequenced in a study of OX40 agonist ivuxolimab in advanced cancers. Here immunoSEQ multiplex PCR was the method, and the copy in TCRdb shows in-frame clones only, minus some. Here the sample spans about 46,000 clones, approximately 80% being singletons. Sequencing used CD4+ or CD8+ T cells sorted from blood, obtained in a trial of the OX40 agonist ivuxolimab. All receptors derive from an adult with an advanced solid tumor such as melanoma, head and neck, liver or kidney cancer.

The V and J genes are TRBV11-2 and TRBJ1-3, with 7 bases matching TRBD1. V was pared by 6 bases and J by 3 bases, with 2 bases of the junction left unmatched. Germline V lookup: CDR1 SGHAT, CDR2 FQNNGV. This CDR3 spans 13 amino acids. CDR3 DNA sequence: TGTGCCAGCAGTTACAGGGGTGGAAACACCATATATTTT. Translated, it gives CASSYRGGNTIYF.

This chain connects TRBV19 to TRBJ1-2; TRBD1 matches 9 bases. The CDR3 spans 14 residues. The junction had 11 bases not matched to a gene; V was cut back by 7 bases and J by 8 bases. The germline V gene encodes CDR1 LNHDA and CDR2 SQIVND (reference sequence). CDR3 bases: TGTGCCAGTACAAGGGACAGGGTGACGGAGGGCTACACCTTC. It specifies CASTRDRVTEGYTF.

CDR3: CASSWRDTNQPQHF. The CDR3 nucleotides are TGTGCCAGCAGTTGGCGGGACACCAATCAGCCCCAGCATTTT. V is TRBV27 and J is TRBJ1-5, with TRBD1 as a possible D gene (6 bases). This CDR3 has 14 amino acids. With 4 bases removed from V and 3 bases from J, the gap between germline ends came to 10 bases. Looked up from germline, CDR1 is MNHEY and CDR2 is SMNVEV (reference sequence).

V is TRBV2 and J is TRBJ1-1; D not resolved. In germline, CDR1 is SNHLY, CDR2 FYNNEI. The V end lost 0 bases, the J end lost 7 bases, and 12 bases lay between the germline ends. The CDR3 has 14 amino acids. In nucleotides, the CDR3 is TGTGCCAGCAGTGAAGCGCTTAGGGCCCATGAAGCTTTCTTT. The encoded protein is CASSEALRAHEAFF.

The J gene is TRBJ1-2, the V gene TRBV7-8; D unclear. Trimming took 10 bases from V and 0 from J, leaving 9 bases between them. Germline V gene sequence: CDR1 SGHVS, CDR2 FQNEAQ. There are 12 residues in the CDR3. CDR3 in DNA: TGTGCCACCTCGGCCCCTAACTATGGCTACACCTTC. Translated, it gives CATSAPNYGYTF.

The chain combines TRBV7-2 with TRBJ1-5; D may be TRBD1 (6 bases). The CDR3 spans 14 residues. The V gene's germline CDR1 is SGHTA and CDR2 FQGNSA. The V gene lost 2 bases and the J gene lost 2 bases, with 7 bases spanning the gap. Here the CDR3 DNA reads TGTGCCAGCAGCTTATCAGGGGGCAATCAGCCCCAGCATTTT. Its protein product is CASSLSGGNQPQHF.

V usage is TRBV5-4 and J usage is TRBJ2-5, with TRBD2 matching 10 bases. The germline CDR1 and CDR2 sequences are SGHNT and YYREEE (reference sequence). V lost 4 bases, J lost 2 bases, and 11 bases stayed unmatched. This CDR3 region has 17 residues. CDR3 bases: TGTGCCAGCAGCCTAAGCGGGGGGGCCGTACTTCAAGAGACCCAGTACTTC. Residues: CASSLSGGAVLQETQYF.

The gene calls are TRBV5-6 and TRBJ1-3; D might be TRBD1 (5 bases). The V gene's germline CDR1 is SGHDT and CDR2 YYEEEE. This CDR3 comprises 13 residues. Trimming pared 4 bases from V and 6 bases from J, leaving 11 bases between. DNA of the CDR3: TGTGCCAGCAGCCTCCAGGGAGAAAACACCATATATTTT. Translation gives CASSLQGENTIYF.

The V call is TRBV7-8, the J call TRBJ1-2, with 10 bases fitting TRBD1. V dropped 1 base and J dropped 9; count of bases not matched to a gene: 8. The CDR3 covers 15 residues. In germline, CDR1 is SGHVS, CDR2 FQNEAQ. The CDR3 reads CASSLDPGQGNSYTF. The CDR3, as DNA: TGTGCCAGCAGCTTAGATCCGGGACAGGGGAATAGCTACACCTTC.

This clone occurred once. The rearrangement uses TRBV4-3 and TRBJ2-3, with D possibly being TRBD1 or TRBD2 (5 bases each). Trimming shortened V by 0 bases and J by 6 bases, and 10 bases separated the two germline ends. The V gene's germline CDR1 is LGHNA and CDR2 YSLEER. The CDR3 covers 14 residues. CDR3 loop: CASSQDYGGDTQYF. For the CDR3, the DNA is TGCGCCAGCAGCCAAGATTATGGGGGTGATACGCAGTATTTT.

The chain employs TRBV14 and TRBJ2-2; D remains unclear. The CDR3 covers 14 residues. Germline lookup yields CDR1 SGHDN and CDR2 FVKESK. The ends were cut back, 4 bases at V and 4 bases at J, with 10 bases in the middle. As DNA, the CDR3 is TGTGCCAGCAGCCCGTTAAAAGGCACCGGGGAGCTGTTTTTT. Translated, it gives CASSPLKGTGELFF.

This clone is deemed medium-sized. DNA of the CDR3: TGCGCCAGCAGTACGAGCCGCGGAGTGAACACTGAAGCTTTCTTT. Amino acids: CASSTSRGVNTEAFF. The chain has TRBV5-1 and TRBJ1-1; D unclear. CDR3 size: 15 residues. Germline lookup yields CDR1 SGHRS and CDR2 YFSETQ. V was cut by 5 bases and J by 0 bases, with 14 bases left in between.

This rearrangement joins TRBV11-2 to TRBJ2-5; D may be TRBD1 (5 bases). Germline CDR1 is SGHAT and CDR2 is FQNNGV. CDR3 size: 13 residues. Deletions cut 3 bases from V and 1 base from J, with 6 bases between. This CDR3 reads CASSFRAQETQYF. DNA for the CDR3: TGTGCCAGCAGCTTCAGGGCCCAAGAGACCCAGTACTTC.

The rearrangement joins TRBV19 to TRBJ1-1, with 7 bases lining up with TRBD1. The CDR3 length is 16 residues. Unmatched junction bases numbered 9, after V lost 4 bases and J lost 1 base. Germline CDR1 and CDR2: LNHDA and SQIVND (reference sequence). CDR3 amino acids: CASSTYKTGRNTEAFF. The CDR3 DNA reads as TGTGCCAGTAGTACTTATAAGACAGGGAGGAACACTGAAGCTTTCTTT.

CDR3 nucleotide sequence: TGTGCCAGCAGCCCAACAGGGGTGGAAGGCTACACCTTC. Protein sequence: CASSPTGVEGYTF. The chain employs TRBV5-6 and TRBJ1-2; 7 bases are a match to TRBD1. Germline V gene data show CDR1 as SGHDT and CDR2 as YYEEEE. V lost 4 bases, J lost 8 bases, and 8 bases stayed unmatched. This CDR3 comprises 13 residues.